A single sample gave rise to the 21 T cell receptor beta chains below, sequenced in a study of shared clonotypes between healthy human individuals. The data were produced by immunoSEQ multiplex PCR, yet TCRdb's version contains in-frame clones alone and is incomplete. The sample includes 2 million to 3 million clones, over 85% of them seen just once. The sample comprised naive CD4+ T cells from PBMCs. The subset was: CD45RA+ positively selected. These receptors were collected from a young man in good health. Some clones in this sample may be carry-over from other donors' samples.

As regards this clone: Other DNA sequences of this sample code for an identical CDR3. The chain recombines TRBV5-1 with TRBJ2-1; TRBD2 is a possible D gene (5 bases). Germline loops: CDR1 SGHRS, CDR2 YFSETQ. The CDR3 runs to 15 residues. Trimming cost V 0 bases and J 0 bases, with 7 bases left between them. DNA for the CDR3: TGCGCCAGCAGCTTGGCGGGAAGCTCCTACAATGAGCAGTTCTTC. As protein: CASSLAGSSYNEQFF.

The chain recombines TRBV23-1 with TRBJ2-7; 7 nucleotides align to TRBD1. TRBV23-1 is known as an ORF, though its function is uncertain. V gave up 3 bases and J gave up 0 bases; unmatched junction bases: 14. This CDR3 contains 18 residues. CDR3 in DNA: TGCGCCAGCAGTCAGCCAGGTCATCGGACAGGCGTCTCCTACGAGCAGTACTTC. Its translation: CASSQPGHRTGVSYEQYF.

The J gene is TRBJ2-7, the V gene TRBV5-3; no firm D call. TRBV5-3 is reported as an ORF; its role is uncertain. This CDR3 region has 12 residues. Trimming pared 2 bases from V and 6 bases from J, leaving 9 bases between. CDR3 in amino acids: CARSLLGGEQYF. The CDR3 nucleotides are TGTGCCAGAAGCTTATTGGGTGGCGAGCAGTACTTC.

The chain uses TRBV7-9 and TRBJ2-3; D not certain. This CDR3 contains 15 residues. From germline, CDR1 is SEHNR and CDR2 FQNEAQ (reference sequence). The V gene lost 5 bases and the J gene lost 1 base, with 13 bases spanning the gap. The chain's CDR3 is CASSQVKFGTDTQYF. CDR3 DNA: TGTGCCAGCAGCCAGGTGAAGTTTGGCACAGATACGCAGTATTTT.

The chain carries TRBV28 and TRBJ2-1, with D possibly TRBD2 on 5 matching bases. The CDR3 consists of 13 residues. The V gene's germline CDR1 is MDHEN and CDR2 SYDVKM. Trimming pared 5 bases from V and 12 bases from J, leaving 17 bases between. The CDR3 DNA sequence: TGTGCCAGCAGTGAGGGCAGGTTTCTTTGGCAGTTCTTC. Residues: CASSEGRFLWQFF.

Comments on this clone: Other nucleotide sequences from this sample produce the same CDR3. V is TRBV5-4 and J is TRBJ2-1; 12 bases match TRBD2. This CDR3 is 15 amino acids long. Unmatched junction bases numbered 2, after V lost 3 bases and J lost 4 bases. Germline values: CDR1 SGHNT, CDR2 YYREEE (reference sequence). The CDR3 loop reads CASSSLAGGYNEQFF. DNA for the CDR3: TGTGCCAGCAGCTCCCTAGCGGGAGGGTACAATGAGCAGTTCTTC. Full variable domain (remainder filled in from reference TRBV5-4 and TRBJ2-1): ETGVTQSPTHLIKTRGQQVTLRCSSQSGHNTVSWYQQALGQGPQFIFQYYREEENGRGNFPPRFSGLQFPNYSSELNVNALELDDSALYLCASSSLAGGYNEQFFGPGTRLTVL.

This chain connects TRBV5-1 to TRBJ2-2; no clear D gene. Between the trimmed V and J ends, which lost 4 bases and 6 bases, there was a span of 7 bases. CDR1 is SGHRS, CDR2 YFSETQ, per germline. The CDR3 is made up of 12 amino acids. The CDR3 coding sequence is TGCGCCAGCAGCCGGCCTCCCGGGGAGCTGTTTTTT. Encoded protein: CASSRPPGELFF.

The chain links TRBV6-1 to TRBJ2-1, with unresolved D. The V end was cut by 2 bases, the J end by 10 bases, with 9 bases between. Germline loops: CDR1 MNHNS, CDR2 SASEGT. The CDR3 contains 12 residues. CDR3: CASSEWSPEQFF. CDR3 nucleotides: TGTGCCAGCAGTGAATGGTCGCCCGAGCAGTTCTTC.

The chain carries TRBV6-5 and TRBJ2-7, with D perhaps TRBD2 (5 bases). This CDR3 has 14 residues. Trimming cost V 2 bases and J 2 bases, with 10 bases left between them. The V gene's germline CDR1 is MNHEY and CDR2 SVGAGI. CDR3 residues: CASSYERSPYEQYF. The CDR3, as DNA: TGTGCCAGCAGTTACGAGCGGTCCCCCTACGAGCAGTACTTC.

The V and J genes are TRBV5-1 and TRBJ2-3; 11 nucleotides align to TRBD1. Germline V gene lookup returns CDR1 SGHRS and CDR2 YFSETQ. This CDR3 contains 16 residues. With V trimmed by 1 base and J by 3 bases, 4 bases remained unmatched. The CDR3 DNA sequence: TGCGCCAGCAGCTTGCTAGGGACAGGGGGGACAGATACGCAGTATTTT. Its translation is CASSLLGTGGTDTQYF.

This clone was seen only once. This rearrangement joins TRBV5-4 to TRBJ2-3; TRBD2 matches 15 bases. Germline V gives CDR1 SGHNT, CDR2 YYREEE (reference sequence). CDR3 length: 17 amino acids. V gave up 0 bases and J gave up 4 bases; unmatched junction bases: 3. CDR3 residues: CASSLGTSGRAPDTQYF. The DNA for the CDR3 is TGTGCCAGCAGCTTGGGGACTAGCGGGAGGGCCCCAGATACGCAGTATTTT.

In regard to this clone: This sample includes further DNA sequences coding for the same CDR3. The gene calls are TRBV30 and TRBJ1-6, with 10 bases fitting TRBD1. J was trimmed by 7 bases and V by 5 bases; bases with no gene match: 2. The CDR3 is made up of 13 amino acids. The germline gives CDR1 GTSNPN, CDR2 SVGIG (reference sequence). The CDR3 reads CAWEGQGNSPLHF. The CDR3, as DNA: TGTGCCTGGGAGGGACAGGGGAATTCACCCCTCCACTTT. Full variable domain (missing parts from reference TRBV30 and TRBJ1-6): SQTIHQWPATLVQPVGSPLSLECTVEGTSNPNLYWYRQAAGRGLQLLFYSVGIGQISSEVPQNLSASRPQDRQFILSSKKLLLSDSGFYLCAWEGQGNSPLHFGNGTRLTVT.

The chain uses TRBV5-1 and TRBJ2-5, with 10 bases aligning to TRBD1. V was clipped by 4 bases and J by 5 bases; unmatched bases: 11. Per germline, CDR1 SGHRS and CDR2 YFSETQ. The CDR3 length is 16 residues. CDR3 sequence (DNA): TGCGCCAGCAGCGTTCTAGGACAGGGGGAGAGCGAGACCCAGTACTTC. This codes for CASSVLGQGESETQYF.

CDR3 bases: TGTGCCAGCAGCTCGCCCTTCAGGGAAGAGACCCAGTACTTC. Translating gives CASSSPFREETQYF. The rearrangement uses TRBV7-8 and TRBJ2-5, with a possible D match to TRBD1 (5 bases). The CDR3 is 14 amino acids. Germline V gene data show CDR1 as SGHVS and CDR2 as FQNEAQ. Trimming left V 4 bases short and J 3 bases short, with 12 bases between.

The chain employs TRBV2 and TRBJ1-5; D is unresolved. CDR1 and CDR2 from the germline V gene are SNHLY and FYNNEI. Trimming removed 3 bases from V and 9 bases from J, with 15 bases in between. The CDR3 has 14 residues. For the CDR3, the DNA is TGTGCCAGCAGTGACCTGACGGACTGGGGGCCCCAGCATTTT. This sequence encodes CASSDLTDWGPQHF.

The V and J genes are TRBV5-1 and TRBJ1-1; TRBD1 aligns across 7 bases. This CDR3 spans 17 amino acids. Germline assignment: CDR1 SGHRS and CDR2 YFSETQ. Trimming at V came to 0 bases and at J to 1 base, leaving 9 bases not matched to a gene. CDR3 loop: CASSLGRTGSPNTEAFF. CDR3 DNA: TGCGCCAGCAGCTTGGGGCGGACAGGCTCCCCGAACACTGAAGCTTTCTTT.

This rearrangement joins TRBV15 to TRBJ2-1; possibly TRBD2 for D (5 bases). V was shortened by 3 bases and J by 4 bases, with 7 bases between the two germline ends. The germline V gene encodes CDR1 LNHNV and CDR2 YYDKDF (reference sequence). The CDR3 runs to 13 residues. The CDR3 here is CATSSLAYNEQFF. In DNA form, the CDR3 reads TGTGCCACCAGCAGCTTAGCGTACAATGAGCAGTTCTTC.

The chain carries TRBV27 and TRBJ2-7; TRBD1 aligns across 8 bases. Losses at the gene ends were 6 bases for V and 4 bases for J; bases not matched to a gene: 17. This CDR3 comprises 17 residues. Germline lookup yields CDR1 MNHEY and CDR2 SMNVEV (reference sequence). CDR3 in DNA: TGTGCCAGCAGGCACCGGAGCGGACAGGGAGCTTTGTACGAGCAGTACTTC. It yields the protein CASRHRSGQGALYEQYF.

Regarding this clone: The sample contains more than one DNA sequence encoding this CDR3. V usage is TRBV2 and J usage is TRBJ2-2, with TRBD1 matching over 9 bases. Germline CDR1 SNHLY, CDR2 FYNNEI. The CDR3 spans 15 residues. V dropped 5 bases and J dropped 0; count of bases not matched to a gene: 1. The CDR3 DNA sequence: TGTGCCAGCAGTCGACAGGGGGCGAACACCGGGGAGCTGTTTTTT. This encodes CASSRQGANTGELFF.

This clone has a single count. The V and J genes are TRBV9 and TRBJ1-1; TRBD1 matches at 7 bases. J was trimmed by 4 bases and V by 3 bases; bases with no gene match: 9. This CDR3 region has 15 residues. The germline CDR1 and CDR2 sequences are SGDLS and YYNGEE. DNA for the CDR3: TGTGCCAGCAGCGAGAGACAGGGTTTAGGCACTGAAGCTTTCTTT. This gives the protein CASSERQGLGTEAFF.

The J gene is TRBJ2-7, the V gene TRBV7-2, with a tentative D call TRBD2 (7 bases). The CDR3 spans 15 residues. V dropped 4 bases and J dropped 3 bases, with 16 bases sitting between them. CDR1 and CDR2 from the germline V gene are SGHTA and FQGNSA. CDR3 bases: TGTGCCAGCAGCTCCCGGGGGGCGCCGAGCTACGAGCAGTACTTC. It codes for CASSSRGAPSYEQYF.